One and the same sample provided the 14 T cell receptor beta chains below, sequenced in a study of cytomegalovirus exposure and HLA in healthy donors (dated by TCRdb to about 2017). The library relied on the immunoSEQ multiplex PCR assay. This immuneACCESS table, as held by TCRdb, lists in-frame sequences with V and J called but not all clones. Of the missing ones, under half trace to an unresolved V gene in checked studies; the others have no known cause. The sample contains some 100,000 clones, 85% to 90% of them found a single time. The ten largest clones take up roughly 2.2% of the sample. Specimen: PBMCs. The source is a woman aged 18-29 years in good health and CMV-seronegative.

CDR3 sequence reads: CASSYWGTGNTIYF. CDR3 coding DNA: TGTGCCAGCAGCTACTGGGGGACAGGAAACACCATATATTTT. This rearrangement joins TRBV9 to TRBJ1-3; D perhaps matches TRBD1 (6 bases). Per germline, CDR1 SGDLS and CDR2 YYNGEE. Trimming shortened V by 4 bases and J by 4 bases, and 12 bases separated the two germline ends. CDR3 length: 14 residues.

The chain combines TRBV18 with TRBJ1-1; 7 bases line up with TRBD1. The CDR3 totals 15 residues. Germline trimming cut 7 bases from V and 1 base from J; bases unmatched to any gene: 9. The germline CDR1 and CDR2 sequences are KGHSH and LQKENI. This CDR3 is CASLTSDRQNTEAFF. The CDR3 coding sequence is TGTGCCAGCTTAACCTCGGACAGGCAGAACACTGAAGCTTTCTTT.

The chain carries TRBV11-2 and TRBJ2-3; 11 positions match TRBD2. V gave up 5 bases and J gave up 3 bases; unmatched junction bases: 7. This CDR3 is built from 16 residues. The V gene's germline CDR1 is SGHAT and CDR2 FQNNGV. CDR3 bases: TGTGCCAGCAGCCAGGCGGGGACTAGCGGTACAGATACGCAGTATTTT. Translating it yields CASSQAGTSGTDTQYF.

The rearrangement joins TRBV7-7 to TRBJ2-2; 7 bases align to TRBD1. Germline V gene lookup returns CDR1 SSHAT and CDR2 FNYEAQ (reference sequence). The ends lost 2 bases at V and 6 bases at J; junction bases unmatched: 3. This CDR3 region has 14 residues. DNA for the CDR3: TGTGCCAGCAGCTTATACAGGGGAGCCGGGGAGCTGTTTTTT. The encoded protein is CASSLYRGAGELFF.

The chain recombines TRBV12-1 with TRBJ2-1; TRBD1, the D gene given by the table, was not confirmed from the DNA. TRBV12-1 is a pseudogene locus. The length of the CDR3 is 16 residues. In DNA, the CDR3 is TGTGCCAGCAGCACTGAGGGCAGGGGGGCCTACAATGAGCAGTTCTTC. The encoded protein is CASSTEGRGAYNEQFF.

The chain employs TRBV15 and TRBJ2-2, with D perhaps matching TRBD1 (6 bases). The CDR3 has 15 amino acids. V gave up 0 bases and J gave up 1 base, with 6 bases separating them. Germline values: CDR1 LNHNV, CDR2 YYDKDF (reference sequence). The CDR3 loop is CATSRDRGNTGELFF. In DNA, the CDR3 is TGTGCCACCAGCAGAGACAGGGGGAACACCGGGGAGCTGTTTTTT.

A remark on this clone: At the DNA level, this CDR3 is encoded by other sequences in the same sample as well. The chain recombines TRBV29-1 with TRBJ1-4; 8 bases align to TRBD1. V shed 7 bases and J 2 bases; nucleotides not matched to a gene: 3. CDR1 is SQVTM and CDR2 is ANQGSEA in the germline V gene. The CDR3 is 13 amino acids. CDR3 region: CSANRGTNEKLFF. CDR3 nucleotide sequence: TGCAGCGCAAACAGGGGGACTAATGAAAAACTGTTTTTT.

The chain employs TRBV9 and TRBJ2-3, with 12 bases aligning to TRBD2. The V gene end was trimmed by 2 bases and the J gene end by 5 bases; junction bases not matched to a gene: 9. Germline V gives CDR1 SGDLS, CDR2 YYNGEE. This CDR3 region has 17 residues. CDR3 protein: CASSVMLAGGPGDTQYF. In nucleotides, the CDR3 is TGTGCCAGCAGCGTGATGCTAGCGGGGGGGCCCGGAGATACGCAGTATTTT.

The chain uses TRBV30 and TRBJ1-6; possibly TRBD1 for D (5 bases). V was cut by 8 bases and J by 9 bases, with 17 bases left in between. The CDR3 is made up of 13 amino acids. Germline loops: CDR1 GTSNPN, CDR2 SVGIG (reference sequence). CDR3 coding DNA: TGTGCCGTTACGACAGCTTTTAGTTCACCCCTCCACTTT. Protein product: CAVTTAFSSPLHF.

The rearrangement uses TRBV5-1 and TRBJ2-7, with 12 bases lining up with TRBD1. Germline V gene lookup returns CDR1 SGHRS and CDR2 YFSETQ. V lost 3 bases and J lost 1; bases outside the gene matches: 5. The CDR3 consists of 16 residues. The DNA of the CDR3 is TGCGCCAGCAGCTCGGGGACAGGGGGCAGGTCCTACGAGCAGTACTTC. Protein: CASSSGTGGRSYEQYF.

The CDR3, as DNA: TGTGCCATCGAGAATCAACCGAACACTGAAGCTTTCTTT. Translating it yields CAIENQPNTEAFF. The chain couples TRBV6-6 to TRBJ1-1; D gene ambiguous. CDR3 length: 13 amino acids. Looked up from germline, CDR1 is MNHNY and CDR2 is SVGAGI (reference sequence). The ends were cut back, 10 bases at V and 1 base at J, with 13 bases in the middle.

The rearrangement joins TRBV6-5 to TRBJ2-7, with D possibly matching TRBD1 (5 bases). The germline V and J ends were trimmed by 2 bases and 5 bases, with 7 bases remaining between them. This CDR3 spans 12 amino acids. Germline CDR1 and CDR2: MNHEY and SVGAGI. The CDR3 nucleotides read TGTGCCAGCAGTTACACCAGGGACGAGCAGTACTTC. Amino acids: CASSYTRDEQYF.

The chain carries TRBV5-6 and TRBJ1-1; no reliable D call. This CDR3 is 14 amino acids long. Trimming removed 0 bases from V and 2 bases from J, with 8 bases in between. From germline, CDR1 is SGHDT and CDR2 YYEEEE. CDR3 nucleotides: TGTGCCAGCAGCTTGGGCGGGCCCAACACTGAAGCTTTCTTT. It encodes CASSLGGPNTEAFF.

The V and J genes are TRBV7-2 and TRBJ1-2, with D unclear. This CDR3 comprises 14 residues. Trimming took 1 base from V and 1 from J, leaving 7 bases between them. CDR1 and CDR2 (germline): SGHTA, FQGNSA. CDR3 protein: CASSLVAGNYGYTF. In DNA, the CDR3 is TGTGCCAGCAGCTTAGTTGCGGGTAACTATGGCTACACCTTC.